The entry that follows covers one T cell receptor (beta chain) sequence. Its cognate antigen is unknown. The source of the sample is a study of Graves' ophthalmopathy and Graves' hyperthyroidism. The study, taken as a whole, reports: Ophthalmopathy and stable hyperthyroidism were discriminated by a 13-signature model, with roughly 86% sensitivity and approximately 81% specificity.

From RNA, the CDR3 regions of TCR beta chains were amplified and sequenced. Amplification began with first-round RT-PCR using HTBI primers, then second-round multiplex PCR was performed. From the multiplex PCR reads, TCRdb called clonotypes with MiXCR, one entry per CDR3 protein. This sample yields over a million distinct CDR3 sequences, of which roughly 35% are seen a single time; around 10% belongs to the top ten. The germline V gene has CDR1 MGHDK and CDR2 SYGVNS. V lost 5 bases and J lost 10, with 18 bases in between. There are 15 residues in the CDR3. Other autoimmune diseases, uncontrolled infections, pregnancy or lactation led to the exclusion of patients. Diagnosis used clinical symptoms, serum thyroxine, TRAb, thyroid ultrasound and orbital computed tomography.

The chain is built from TRBV25-1 and TRBJ1-6; possible D gene TRBD1, 5 bases. The specimen sequenced was peripheral blood or thyroid tissue (not recorded which). This receptor was taken from an adult man with Graves' hyperthyroidism. The CDR3 region has the DNA TGTGCCAGCAGTTCCCCGGACATCTCCGGATCACCCCTCCACTTT. It is translated as CASSSPDISGSPLHF.